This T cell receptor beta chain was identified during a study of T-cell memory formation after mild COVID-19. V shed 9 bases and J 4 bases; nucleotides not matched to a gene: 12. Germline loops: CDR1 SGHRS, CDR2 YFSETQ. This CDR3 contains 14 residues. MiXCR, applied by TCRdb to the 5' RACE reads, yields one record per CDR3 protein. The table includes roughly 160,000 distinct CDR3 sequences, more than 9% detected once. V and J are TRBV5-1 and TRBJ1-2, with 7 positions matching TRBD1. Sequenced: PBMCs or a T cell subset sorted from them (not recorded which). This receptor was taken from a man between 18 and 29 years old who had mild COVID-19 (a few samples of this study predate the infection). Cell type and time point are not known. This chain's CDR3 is CATQTGESGYGYTF. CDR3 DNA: TGCGCCACCCAAACAGGGGAGAGCGGCTATGGCTACACCTTC.